Each of the 14 T cell receptor beta chains below was sequenced from the same sample in a study of blood T cell repertoires in COVID-19. The assay was immunoSEQ multiplex PCR, and TCRdb's table has in-frame clones only and misses some. This sample carries 250,000 to 400,000 clones, under 90% of them seen once, and the ten largest clones take roughly 5%. The specimen was PBMCs or T cells enriched from blood (not recorded which). The receptors were sampled from a man aged 55 to 70 who had recovered from COVID-19.

The rearrangement links TRBV29-1 to TRBJ2-3; maybe TRBD2 (5 bases). Germline V gene data show CDR1 as SQVTM and CDR2 as ANQGSEA. V was shortened by 7 bases and J by 6 bases, with 17 bases between the two germline ends. The CDR3 is 13 residues long. DNA for the CDR3: TGCAGCGCTGTCCCACTCGGGATGGATACGCAGTATTTT. It translates to CSAVPLGMDTQYF.

This clone was counted between two and nine times. This chain joins TRBV7-2 and TRBJ2-5, with 7 bases identical to TRBD2. The CDR3 is made up of 17 amino acids. Germline loops: CDR1 SGHTA, CDR2 FQGNSA. V shed 2 bases, J shed 9 bases, and the junction held 18 bases outside the gene matches. The CDR3 nucleotides are TGTGCCAGCAGCTTATCCGCAAGACTTCACCATGGGGGGGCCCAGTACTTC. Its translation: CASSLSARLHHGGAQYF. The full variable domain, its missing parts supplied by reference TRBV7-2 and TRBJ2-5, is GAGVSQSPSNKVTEKGKDVELRCDPISGHTALYWYRQSLGQGLEFLIYFQGNSAPDKSGLPSDRFSAERTGGSVSTLTIQRTQQEDSAVYLCASSLSARLHHGGAQYFGPGTRLLVL.

The J gene is TRBJ2-3, the V gene TRBV3-1 (or the pseudogene TRBV3-2); 11 bases fit TRBD2. CDR1 is LGHDT and CDR2 is YNNKEL in the germline V gene (reference sequence). CDR3 length: 17 amino acids. Losses at the gene ends were 4 bases for V and 6 bases for J; bases not matched to a gene: 12. This CDR3 is CASSRQRLAGGGDTQYF. The CDR3 DNA reads TGTGCCAGCAGCCGCCAAAGGCTAGCGGGAGGTGGGGATACGCAGTATTTT.

About this clone: In the same sample, other DNA sequences code for this CDR3. The chain carries TRBV14 and TRBJ1-1; no clear D. V shed 3 bases and J shed 0 bases, with 5 bases lying between them. Germline-derived CDR1 and CDR2 are SGHDN and FVKESK. There are 13 residues in the CDR3. The CDR3 protein is CASSQSLNTEAFF. DNA for the CDR3: TGTGCCAGCAGCCAGAGCCTGAACACTGAAGCTTTCTTT.

This clone was found once. The chain is built from TRBV7-8 and TRBJ2-1, with D perhaps TRBD1 (5 bases). The V and J ends lost 5 bases and 5 bases respectively, with 25 bases between them. The germline CDR1 and CDR2 sequences are SGHVS and FQNEAQ. The length of the CDR3 is 18 residues. CDR3 amino acids: CASSRIPTATTSNNEQFF. CDR3 DNA: TGTGCCAGCAGCCGGATCCCGACAGCAACAACTTCTAACAATGAGCAGTTCTTC. Together with reference TRBV7-8 and TRBJ2-1, the CDR3 gives the full variable domain: GAGVSQSPRYKVAKRGQDVALRCDPISGHVSLFWYQQALGQGPEFLTYFQNEAQLDKSGLPSDRFFAERPEGSVSTLKIQRTQQEDSAVYLCASSRIPTATTSNNEQFFGPGTRLTVL.

This chain joins TRBV5-1 and TRBJ2-1; 8 nucleotides match TRBD1. Germline CDR1 is SGHRS and CDR2 is YFSETQ. The CDR3 is made up of 15 amino acids. V trimming: 4 bases; J trimming: 4 bases; junction bases outside the gene matches: 7. The CDR3 protein is CASSPTGGSYNEQFF. The CDR3 DNA sequence: TGCGCCAGCAGCCCAACAGGGGGATCTTACAATGAGCAGTTCTTC.

As for this clone: The sample has other DNA sequences that encode this CDR3 too. The J gene is TRBJ2-7, the V gene TRBV5-4, with D perhaps matching TRBD1 (6 bases). There are 14 residues in the CDR3. Germline CDR1 SGHNT, CDR2 YYREEE (reference sequence). V lost 2 bases, J lost 0 bases, and 9 bases lay in between. CDR3 residues: CASSLDRSSYEQYF. In DNA, the CDR3 is TGTGCCAGCAGCTTAGACAGGTCCTCCTACGAGCAGTACTTC. The variable domain in full, with the rest retrieved from reference TRBV5-4 and TRBJ2-7, is ETGVTQSPTHLIKTRGQQVTLRCSSQSGHNTVSWYQQALGQGPQFIFQYYREEENGRGNFPPRFSGLQFPNYSSELNVNALELDDSALYLCASSLDRSSYEQYFGPGTRLTVT.

In DNA, the CDR3 is TGTGCCAGCATCTTATTGGGCGCCCGCAATGAGCAGTTCTTC. This gives the protein CASILLGARNEQFF. The chain uses TRBV28 and TRBJ2-1; D is unclear. CDR1 and CDR2 (germline): MDHEN, SYDVKM. The V and J ends lost 7 bases and 6 bases respectively, with 16 bases between them. CDR3 size: 14 residues.

The CDR3 DNA is TGTGCCAGCATGGGCAGGGCAAGGGACACTGAAGCTTTCTTT. This encodes CASMGRARDTEAFF. V is TRBV6-5 and J is TRBJ1-1, with D possibly TRBD1 on 5 matching bases. Between the trimmed V and J ends, which lost 7 bases and 3 bases, there was a span of 15 bases. The germline V gene has CDR1 MNHEY and CDR2 SVGAGI. This CDR3 spans 14 amino acids.

The V gene is TRBV29-1, the J gene TRBJ2-7; TRBD1 agrees at 11 bases. The CDR3 has 12 residues. Germline loops: CDR1 SQVTM, CDR2 ANQGSEA. The V gene end was trimmed by 7 bases and the J gene end by 6 bases; junction bases not matched to a gene: 5. The CDR3, as DNA: TGCAGCGGGGGACAGGGGGTAGGCGAGCAGTACTTC. This sequence encodes CSGGQGVGEQYF.

This clone appeared a few times. This chain uses TRBV7-9 with TRBJ2-1; 11 bases map to TRBD2. The ends lost 5 bases at V and 4 bases at J; junction bases unmatched: 7. Germline V gene data show CDR1 as SEHNR and CDR2 as FQNEAQ (reference sequence). This CDR3 comprises 16 residues. The CDR3 here is CASSDTTSGSYNEQFF. CDR3 DNA sequence: TGTGCCAGCAGCGACACAACTAGCGGGAGTTACAATGAGCAGTTCTTC.

The J gene is TRBJ2-5, the V gene TRBV7-9; 10 positions agree with TRBD1. The V segment lost 7 bases and the J segment 1 base; nucleotides outside the gene matches: 6. This CDR3 is 15 amino acids long. CDR1 and CDR2 (germline): SEHNR, FQNEAQ (reference sequence). CDR3 sequence (DNA): TGTGCCAGCACCCGGGACAGGGGCGTCCAAGAGACCCAGTACTTC. Protein sequence: CASTRDRGVQETQYF. The entire variable domain, with the rest obtained from reference TRBV7-9 and TRBJ2-5, is as follows: DTGVSQNPRHKITKRGQNVTFRCDPISEHNRLYWYRQTLGQGPEFLTYFQNEAQLEKSRLLSDRFSAERPKGSFSTLEIQRTEQGDSAMYLCASTRDRGVQETQYFGPGTRLLVL.

The V and J genes are TRBV6-5 and TRBJ1-1, with 9 bases fitting TRBD1. The CDR3 contains 14 residues. Trimming at V came to 6 bases and at J to 5 bases, leaving 7 bases not matched to a gene. The germline V gene encodes CDR1 MNHEY and CDR2 SVGAGI. The CDR3 nucleotides are TGTGCCAGCAGGCCACAGGGGGCGGGTACTGAAGCTTTCTTT. The encoded protein is CASRPQGAGTEAFF.

This clone was found a few times. This chain joins TRBV19 and TRBJ1-1, with 7 bases lining up with TRBD1. The V segment lost 7 bases and the J segment 0 bases; nucleotides outside the gene matches: 8. This CDR3 is 15 amino acids long. CDR1 LNHDA and CDR2 SQIVND come from the germline V gene (reference sequence). The CDR3 loop reads CASNPGDSLNTEAFF. The CDR3 DNA reads TGTGCCAGTAATCCTGGGGACAGCTTGAACACTGAAGCTTTCTTT.